This T cell receptor beta chain was documented in a study of T cells in Graves' hyperthyroidism and ophthalmopathy. Template material for amplifying TCR beta CDR3 regions consisted of RNA transcripts. First-round RT-PCR targeting the TCR CDR3 was performed with the HTBI primer set. Via MiXCR, TCRdb re-called the multiplex PCR reads, giving one row per CDR3 protein. The sample holds around 200,000 distinct CDR3 sequences, about a sixth seen once. It was uncontrolled infection, other autoimmune disease, pregnancy or lactation that excluded patients. This clonotype has at least ten counts. The ends were cut back, 3 bases at V and 7 bases at J, with 16 bases in the middle. The V gene's germline CDR1 is SNHLY and CDR2 FYNNEI. CDR3 length: 14 amino acids.

Material: blood. This clonotype was obtained from a man aged 35 to 55 with Graves' hyperthyroidism. The V and J genes are TRBV2 and TRBJ2-7; D possibly corresponds to TRBD1 (5 bases). CDR3 sequence (DNA): TGTGCCAGCAGTGATTTACTGGGCCCAGGGGAGCAGTACTTC. The encoded protein is CASSDLLGPGEQYF. Drawing the rest from reference TRBV2 and TRBJ2-7, the complete variable domain is EPEVTQTPSHQVTQMGQEVILRCVPISNHLYFYWYRQILGQKVEFLVSFYNNEISEKSEIFDDQFSVERPDGSNFTLKIRSTKLEDSAMYFCASSDLLGPGEQYFGPGTRLTVT.